Presented here are 5 T cell receptor beta chains from one specimen sequenced in a study of T cell clonotyping in hematopoietic cell transplantation. Assay: immunoSEQ multiplex PCR; the TCRdb copy retains only in-frame clones and omits some. Of some 6,300 clones in the sample, about 86% are singletons; the top ten hold approximately 14%. Sequencing was performed on peripheral blood mononuclear cells, taken 180 days after allogeneic stem cell transplant. The receptor set was obtained from a female patient between 50 and 59 years old who had an allogeneic stem cell transplant from an unrelated donor, so the T cells may come from the graft donor. Some clones in this sample may be carry-over from other donors' samples.

The V and J genes are TRBV6-5 and TRBJ2-3; the match to TRBD2 covers 7 bases. The germline gives CDR1 MNHEY, CDR2 SVGAGI. J gave up 1 base and V 7 bases, and 5 bases lay outside the gene matches. This CDR3 has 14 residues. The CDR3 sequence: CASKTGGRTDTQYF. In DNA form, the CDR3 reads TGTGCCAGCAAAACGGGGGGACGCACAGATACGCAGTATTTT.

This chain connects TRBV2 to TRBJ2-7; D perhaps matches TRBD1 (6 bases). The V gene lost 10 bases and the J gene lost 5 bases, with 21 bases spanning the gap. Germline V gives CDR1 SNHLY, CDR2 FYNNEI. The CDR3 runs 14 residues. CDR3 amino acids: CAITIVRGLDEQYF. The CDR3 nucleotides read TGTGCCATCACTATCGTAAGGGGGTTAGACGAGCAGTACTTC.

This chain joins TRBV11-2 and TRBJ1-2, with 8 bases identical to TRBD1. CDR3 length equals 12 residues. Germline V gene sequence: CDR1 SGHAT, CDR2 FQNNGV. The J segment lost 8 bases and the V segment lost 4 bases, leaving 3 bases of the junction unmatched. CDR3 bases: TGTGCCAGCAGCTCGTACAGGGGGGGCTACACCTTC. Translated, it gives CASSSYRGGYTF.

This chain links TRBV5-1 with TRBJ2-1, with TRBD2 identical over 10 bases. The CDR3 has 15 residues. CDR1 is SGHRS, CDR2 YFSETQ, per germline. The J segment lost 6 bases and the V segment lost 0 bases, leaving 3 bases of the junction unmatched. In nucleotides, the CDR3 is TGCGCCAGCAGCTTGGAGGGACTAGCGATCAATGAGCAGTTCTTC. Protein product: CASSLEGLAINEQFF.

The CDR3 nucleotides read TGTGCCAGCAGCTATTCGGAGACCCAGTACTTC. Translating it yields CASSYSETQYF. V is TRBV7-9 and J is TRBJ2-5; D call uncertain. CDR1 is SEHNR and CDR2 is FQNEAQ in the germline V gene (reference sequence). This CDR3 region has 11 residues. V was clipped by 4 bases and J by 5 bases, with 5 bases between them. The variable domain in full, with the rest retrieved from reference TRBV7-9 and TRBJ2-5, is DTGVSQNPRHKITKRGQNVTFRCDPISEHNRLYWYRQTLGQGPEFLTYFQNEAQLEKSRLLSDRFSAERPKGSFSTLEIQRTEQGDSAMYLCASSYSETQYFGPGTRLLVL.